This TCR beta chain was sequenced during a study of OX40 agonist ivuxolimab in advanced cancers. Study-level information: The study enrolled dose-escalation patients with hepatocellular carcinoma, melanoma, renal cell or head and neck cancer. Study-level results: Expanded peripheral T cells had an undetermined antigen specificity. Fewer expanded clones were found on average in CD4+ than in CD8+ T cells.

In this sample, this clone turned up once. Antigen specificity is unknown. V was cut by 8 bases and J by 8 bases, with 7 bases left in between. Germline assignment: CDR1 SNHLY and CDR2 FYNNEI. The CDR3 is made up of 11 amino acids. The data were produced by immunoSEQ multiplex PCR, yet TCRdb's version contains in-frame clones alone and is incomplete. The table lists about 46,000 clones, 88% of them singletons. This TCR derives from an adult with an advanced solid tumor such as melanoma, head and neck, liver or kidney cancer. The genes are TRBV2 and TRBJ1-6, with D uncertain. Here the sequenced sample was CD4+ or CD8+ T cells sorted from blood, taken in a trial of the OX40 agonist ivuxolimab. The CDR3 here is CASRRDSPLHF. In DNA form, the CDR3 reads TGTGCCAGCCGACGGGATTCACCCCTCCACTTT.